The text below deals with one T cell receptor beta chain. Antigen unknown. The sample belongs to a study of identical twins. Notes on the study in general: Among out-of-frame alpha sequences shared by twins, low generation probability occurred in excess. Reduced insertions were recorded for abundant cord blood beta clonotypes, with no such pattern in memory repertoires.

TCRdb reprocessed the 5' RACE reads via MiXCR and lists one record per CDR3 protein. The sample lists about 240,000 distinct CDR3 sequences; about 13% were seen once. This sample also appeared in a second study, on yellow fever vaccine responses in identical twins.

This TCR was sampled from a woman in her late teens or twenties in good health. Input material: memory (CD45RO+) T cells sorted from blood.

The CDR3 DNA reads TGTGCCAGCAGCCAAGGCCTAGCGGGGGGGCCTTCTGAGCAGTTCTTC. Translated, it gives CASSQGLAGGPSEQFF. The rearrangement joins TRBV3-1 to TRBJ2-1, with TRBD2 matching over 12 bases. Germline loops: CDR1 LGHDT, CDR2 YNNKEL (reference sequence). This CDR3 contains 16 residues. J was trimmed by 9 bases and V by 1 base; bases with no gene match: 7.